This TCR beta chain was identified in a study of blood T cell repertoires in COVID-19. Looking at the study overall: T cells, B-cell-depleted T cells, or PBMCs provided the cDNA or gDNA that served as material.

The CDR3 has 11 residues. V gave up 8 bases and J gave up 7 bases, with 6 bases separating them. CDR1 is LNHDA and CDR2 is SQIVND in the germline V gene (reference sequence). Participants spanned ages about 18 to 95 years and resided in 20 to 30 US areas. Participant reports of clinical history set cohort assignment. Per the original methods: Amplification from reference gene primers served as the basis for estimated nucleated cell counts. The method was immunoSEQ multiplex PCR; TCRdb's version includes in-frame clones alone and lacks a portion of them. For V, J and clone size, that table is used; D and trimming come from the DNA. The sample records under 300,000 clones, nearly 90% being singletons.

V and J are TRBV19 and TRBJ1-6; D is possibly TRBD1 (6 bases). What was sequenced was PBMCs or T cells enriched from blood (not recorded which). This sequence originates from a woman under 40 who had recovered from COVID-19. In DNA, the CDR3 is TGTGCCAGTGGACAGAATTCACCCCTCCACTTT. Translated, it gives CASGQNSPLHF.